These 32 T cell receptor beta chains were sequenced from one sample in a study of chemoradiotherapy in HPV16-positive cancers. The method was immunoSEQ multiplex PCR; TCRdb's version includes in-frame clones alone and lacks a portion of them. Here the sample spans 9,000 to 15,000 clones, 63% being singletons. Sample collection occurred from a patient who underwent chemoradiotherapy. The receptors here all came from a human donor with HPV-associated anogenital cancer.

The V call is TRBV10-3, the J call TRBJ1-1; D is ambiguous. The CDR3 is made up of 15 amino acids. Germline values: CDR1 ENHRY, CDR2 SYGVKD. V lost 6 bases to trimming and J lost 3 bases, with 17 bases between them. CDR3 sequence: CAISTDLTADTEAFF. CDR3 nucleotides: TGTGCCATCAGCACCGACCTAACGGCGGACACTGAAGCTTTCTTT.

The chain combines TRBV18 with TRBJ1-2, with a weak D call TRBD1 (5 bases). The CDR3 spans 13 residues. The V and J ends lost 3 bases and 5 bases respectively, with 10 bases between them. CDR1 and CDR2 from the germline V gene are KGHSH and LQKENI. CDR3 in DNA: TGTGCCAGCTCACCGGACAACACTTATGGCTACACCTTC. This translates into CASSPDNTYGYTF.

The chain uses TRBV5-4 and TRBJ2-1, with 10 bases matching TRBD2. V trimming: 10 bases; J trimming: 5 bases; junction bases outside the gene matches: 9. CDR3 size: 14 residues. Germline values: CDR1 SGHNT, CDR2 YYREEE (reference sequence). The CDR3 reads CAGGRSGGDNEQFF. The CDR3 bases are TGTGCCGGAGGACGCAGCGGGGGGGACAATGAGCAGTTCTTC.

The chain couples TRBV2 to TRBJ1-1; 8 bases map to TRBD1. The CDR3 contains 13 residues. Germline lookup yields CDR1 SNHLY and CDR2 FYNNEI. V dropped 4 bases and J dropped 10; count of bases not matched to a gene: 8. In DNA form, the CDR3 reads TGTGCCAGCAGTGGTGGACAGGGAGGGGTAGCTTTCTTT. Translation: CASSGGQGGVAFF.

The chain uses TRBV27 and TRBJ2-1, with TRBD2 matching 13 bases. V shed 3 bases, J shed 10 bases, and the junction held 6 bases outside the gene matches. The germline gives CDR1 MNHEY, CDR2 SMNVEV (reference sequence). The CDR3 extends over 15 amino acids. CDR3 coding DNA: TGTGCCAGCAGTTTCTCTACTAGCGGGGGGGTAGAGCAGTTCTTC. Its protein is CASSFSTSGGVEQFF.

CDR3 nucleotides: TGTGCCAGTAGTCCGGGACTTATTATGAACACTGAAGCTTTCTTT. It is translated as CASSPGLIMNTEAFF. The rearrangement uses TRBV19 and TRBJ1-1, with TRBD1 as a possible D gene (5 bases). CDR3 length: 15 residues. V was cut by 5 bases and J by 0 bases, with 13 bases left in between. CDR1 is LNHDA, CDR2 SQIVND, per germline (reference sequence).

The CDR3 loop reads CASSDGTSGGADTQYF. The CDR3 nucleotides read TGTGCCAGCAGTGATGGGACTAGCGGGGGGGCAGATACGCAGTATTTT. The chain uses TRBV6-4 and TRBJ2-3; TRBD2 matches at 16 bases. The length of the CDR3 is 16 residues. Per germline, CDR1 MRHNA and CDR2 SNTAGT. The V and J ends lost 3 bases and 4 bases, in that order; junction bases with no gene match: 1.

This clone came up a few times. The rearrangement uses TRBV6-1 and TRBJ1-2; no definite D call. Trimming left V 10 bases short and J 1 base short, with 16 bases between. Germline-derived CDR1 and CDR2 are MNHNS and SASEGT. The CDR3 is 14 amino acids. The CDR3 coding sequence is TGTGCCACCCACCAGACTATGTTTAACTATGGCTACACCTTC. It yields the protein CATHQTMFNYGYTF.

V usage is TRBV7-2 and J usage is TRBJ2-1, with 9 bases that match TRBD1. V trimming: 2 bases; J trimming: 9 bases; junction bases outside the gene matches: 11. From germline, CDR1 is SGHTA and CDR2 FQGNSA. The CDR3 runs to 16 residues. The DNA for the CDR3 is TGTGCCAGCAGCTTAAACCAGCCGGGACAGGGAGGTGAGCAGTTCTTC. Its translation: CASSLNQPGQGGEQFF.

The chain employs TRBV6-5 and TRBJ2-5; D call uncertain. The CDR3 is made up of 12 amino acids. Per the germline V gene, CDR1 is MNHEY and CDR2 is SVGAGI. The V end lost 6 bases, the J end lost 4 bases, and 9 bases lay between the germline ends. The CDR3 sequence is CASSSTRETQYF. The DNA of the CDR3 is TGTGCCAGCAGCTCGACAAGAGAGACCCAGTACTTC.

Only a few counts were recorded for this clone. The genes are TRBV2 and TRBJ2-7; no definite D call. Germline V gives CDR1 SNHLY, CDR2 FYNNEI. V lost 4 bases and J lost 0, with 10 bases in between. This CDR3 region has 14 residues. The CDR3 reads CASSAGTPSYEQYF. CDR3 DNA sequence: TGTGCCAGCAGTGCGGGTACCCCCTCCTACGAGCAGTACTTC.

In this sample, this clone turned up a few times. At the DNA level, this CDR3 is encoded by other sequences in the same sample as well. CDR3 sequence (DNA): TGTGCCAGCAGTTTCCTCAGGGGCGAGCAGTTCTTC. This sequence encodes CASSFLRGEQFF. The rearrangement joins TRBV27 to TRBJ2-1; D possibly corresponds to TRBD1 (6 bases). The germline gives CDR1 MNHEY, CDR2 SMNVEV (reference sequence). V lost 3 bases and J 10 bases, leaving 10 bases between the germline ends. The CDR3 is made up of 12 amino acids.

This clone has a handful of counts. The chain has TRBV6-1 and TRBJ2-1; TRBD2 is a possible D gene (5 bases). The V end lost 7 bases, the J end lost 0 bases, and 13 bases lay between the germline ends. CDR1 and CDR2 (germline): MNHNS, SASEGT. The CDR3 covers 15 residues. CDR3 DNA sequence: TGTGCCAGCAAAGAGTTGGGGAGCTCCTACAATGAGCAGTTCTTC. It encodes CASKELGSSYNEQFF.

This clone showed up just once. The chain employs TRBV27 and TRBJ1-4; weak D call: TRBD1 (5 bases). The germline V gene encodes CDR1 MNHEY and CDR2 SMNVEV (reference sequence). The V gene lost 6 bases and the J gene lost 7 bases, with 15 bases spanning the gap. CDR3 length: 14 amino acids. The CDR3, as DNA: TGTGCCAGCAGACACCTCGGGGGATTTGAAAAACTGTTTTTT. Translated, it gives CASRHLGGFEKLFF.

The table lists this clone with a few counts. This chain links TRBV2 with TRBJ1-1; D remains ambiguous. Trimming took off 4 bases at V and 0 bases at J, with 9 bases between the two ends. Per germline, CDR1 SNHLY and CDR2 FYNNEI. The length of the CDR3 is 14 residues. The CDR3 sequence is CASSVFGMNTEAFF. CDR3 nucleotide sequence: TGTGCCAGCAGTGTTTTTGGGATGAACACTGAAGCTTTCTTT.

This clone has just a few counts. The rearrangement joins TRBV9 to TRBJ2-1; 7 positions match TRBD1. J was trimmed by 8 bases and V by 3 bases; bases with no gene match: 11. There are 15 residues in the CDR3. Germline values: CDR1 SGDLS, CDR2 YYNGEE. The CDR3 region has the DNA TGTGCCAGCAGCGGAGGGGGCCCCGCCAGCGATGAGCAGTTCTTC. The encoded protein is CASSGGGPASDEQFF.

The V call is TRBV2, the J call TRBJ1-1; D gene ambiguous. Germline V gene data show CDR1 as SNHLY and CDR2 as FYNNEI. There are 13 residues in the CDR3. V was cut by 4 bases and J by 1 base, with 7 bases left in between. CDR3 DNA: TGTGCCAGCAGTGTATCAGGGAACACTGAAGCTTTCTTT. Translation: CASSVSGNTEAFF. Full variable domain (missing parts from reference TRBV2 and TRBJ1-1): EPEVTQTPSHQVTQMGQEVILRCVPISNHLYFYWYRQILGQKVEFLVSFYNNEISEKSEIFDDQFSVERPDGSNFTLKIRSTKLEDSAMYFCASSVSGNTEAFFGQGTRLTVV.

The J gene is TRBJ2-7, the V gene TRBV7-9, with D perhaps TRBD2 (5 bases). Trimming took off 4 bases at V and 6 bases at J, with 10 bases between the two ends. Germline V gene lookup returns CDR1 SEHNR and CDR2 FQNEAQ (reference sequence). CDR3 size: 12 residues. This CDR3 reads CASSSDWGEQYF. CDR3 nucleotides: TGTGCCAGCAGCTCGGACTGGGGCGAGCAGTACTTC.

The chain combines TRBV14 with TRBJ1-1; no clear D. This CDR3 has 15 residues. Germline V gives CDR1 SGHDN, CDR2 FVKESK. The V end was cut by 1 base, the J end by 5 bases, with 14 bases between. CDR3: CASSQGDLYLTEAFF. CDR3 DNA: TGTGCCAGCAGCCAAGGTGACCTATACCTTACTGAAGCTTTCTTT.

The chain couples TRBV7-3 to TRBJ2-3; D is perhaps TRBD2 (7 bases). Trimming took 3 bases from V and 8 from J, leaving 15 bases between them. CDR1 is SGHTA, CDR2 FQGTGA, per germline. The CDR3 is 14 residues long. Here the CDR3 reads CASSLYRGGTTQYF. The CDR3 nucleotides read TGTGCCAGCAGCTTGTATAGGGGGGGAACTACGCAGTATTTT.

The chain is built from TRBV6-1 and TRBJ2-5, with D perhaps given as TRBD1 or TRBD2 (5 bases each). The CDR3 is made up of 13 amino acids. V lost 6 bases and J 4 bases, leaving 12 bases between the germline ends. Germline V gives CDR1 MNHNS, CDR2 SASEGT. CDR3 in DNA: TGTGCCAGCAGGGCCGTCGGGGCAGAGACCCAGTACTTC. Protein sequence: CASRAVGAETQYF.

The J gene is TRBJ1-5, the V gene TRBV27; D gene unclear. The CDR3 covers 12 residues. V was cut by 2 bases and J by 7 bases, with 6 bases left in between. Germline-derived CDR1 and CDR2 are MNHEY and SMNVEV (reference sequence). The CDR3 region has the DNA TGTGCCAGCAGTTTACGTGGGCAGCCCCAGCATTTT. The encoded protein is CASSLRGQPQHF.

The CDR3 DNA sequence: TGTGCCAGCAGTTGGAGCGGGGCTAGCTCCTACAATGAGCAGTTCTTC. Its protein is CASSWSGASSYNEQFF. The chain links TRBV27 to TRBJ2-1; 7 bases are shared with TRBD2. J lost 0 bases, V lost 4 bases, and 6 bases had no gene match. Germline assignment: CDR1 MNHEY and CDR2 SMNVEV (reference sequence). This CDR3 has 16 residues.

The chain links TRBV29-1 to TRBJ1-1; tentative D call: TRBD1 (5 bases). V shed 7 bases and J shed 5 bases, with 11 bases lying between them. This CDR3 contains 11 residues. From germline, CDR1 is SQVTM and CDR2 ANQGSEA. CDR3 sequence reads: CSAETETEAFF. Here the CDR3 DNA reads TGCAGCGCAGAGACAGAGACTGAAGCTTTCTTT.

The chain uses TRBV11-2 and TRBJ1-4; maybe TRBD1 (6 bases). Trimming removed 7 bases from V and 1 base from J, with 22 bases in between. Looked up from germline, CDR1 is SGHAT and CDR2 is FQNNGV. The CDR3 contains 18 residues. In DNA form, the CDR3 reads TGTGCCAGCACCCAGTATCCGGGACACCTACTAACTAATGAAAAACTGTTTTTT. The encoded protein is CASTQYPGHLLTNEKLFF.

Only a few counts were recorded for this clone. The gene calls are TRBV4-1 and TRBJ1-2, with TRBD1 matching 7 bases. The J segment lost 0 bases and the V segment lost 1 base, leaving 5 bases of the junction unmatched. The CDR3 consists of 16 residues. Germline V gives CDR1 MGHRA, CDR2 YSYEKL. CDR3 amino acids: CASSQGQGRANYGYTF. In DNA, the CDR3 is TGCGCCAGCAGCCAAGGACAGGGCCGGGCTAACTATGGCTACACCTTC.

This rearrangement joins TRBV21-1 to TRBJ1-6. TRBV21-1 is a listed pseudogene. The CDR3 is 15 residues long. CDR3 coding DNA: TGTGCCAGCAGCCGCCACGGCTCCTATAATTCACCCCTCCACTTT. This encodes CASSRHGSYNSPLHF.

This sequence joins TRBV29-1 and TRBJ1-2; 8 bases are shared with TRBD1. V gave up 6 bases and J gave up 8 bases; unmatched junction bases: 11. The CDR3 runs 13 residues. CDR1 and CDR2 from the germline V gene are SQVTM and ANQGSEA. CDR3 sequence (DNA): TGCAGCGTCAAGGACCTGGACAGGGCGGGCTACACCTTC. Its protein product is CSVKDLDRAGYTF.

The chain joins TRBV12-5 to TRBJ1-5, with D unclear. V was trimmed by 1 base and J by 0 bases, leaving 4 bases between them. The CDR3 runs 14 residues. CDR1 is LGHNT and CDR2 is FRNRAP in the germline V gene. CDR3 coding DNA: TGTGCTAGTGGTTTGGGCTATAGCAATCAGCCCCAGCATTTT. This gives the protein CASGLGYSNQPQHF.

V is TRBV30 and J is TRBJ2-1; no firm D call. The CDR3 extends over 16 amino acids. The germline V gene encodes CDR1 GTSNPN and CDR2 SVGIG (reference sequence). V dropped 3 bases and J dropped 2 bases, with 17 bases sitting between them. The CDR3 DNA is TGTGCCTGGAGCGATCCCTGGATGTCTACCTACAATGAGCAGTTCTTC. As protein: CAWSDPWMSTYNEQFF.

V gene TRBV21-1 combines with J gene TRBJ2-2; the table assigns TRBD2, which was not confirmed against the DNA. TRBV21-1 is flagged as a pseudogene. The CDR3 is made up of 18 amino acids. The CDR3 spells CASSKSGSGVEEPGELFF. The CDR3 coding sequence is TGTGCCAGCAGCAAAAGCGGGTCGGGGGTTGAGGAGCCCGGGGAGCTGTTTTTT.

The genes are TRBV2 and TRBJ1-4; 10 bases line up with TRBD1. This CDR3 contains 14 residues. The J segment lost 7 bases and the V segment lost 6 bases, leaving 5 bases of the junction unmatched. Germline assignment: CDR1 SNHLY and CDR2 FYNNEI. The CDR3 is CASRSGTGVEKLFF. The CDR3, as DNA: TGTGCCAGCAGATCCGGGACAGGGGTTGAAAAACTGTTTTTT.